Listed here is a single T cell receptor beta chain. Germline V gene data show CDR1 as KGHDR and CDR2 as SFDVKD. V was pared by 4 bases and J by 7 bases, with 15 bases between. The CDR3 contains 14 residues. These data originate in a study of blood T cell repertoires in COVID-19. Profiled with immunoSEQ multiplex PCR; TCRdb holds only in-frame clones, not every one. The repertoire holds just under 80,000 clones, with approximately 88% as singletons. This clonotype originated in a human donor in a cohort sampled during active COVID-19. The chain uses TRBV24-1 and TRBJ1-2; D possibly corresponds to TRBD1 (6 bases). Sequenced material: peripheral blood. CDR3 in DNA: TGTGCCACCAGTGAGGCCAGCACAGGGCTTGGCTACACCTTC. Residues: CATSEASTGLGYTF.